The sequence of this T cell receptor (beta chain) was determined in a study of beta chain features in type 1 diabetes. The overall study: Examined across all samples were some 110,000,000 sorted cells. Study observations and caveats: Among patients with Type 1 diabetes, TCRB CDR3s were moderately but significantly shorter in every one of the four CD4+ subsets. Across patients, naive, central memory and Treg TCRB repertoires exhibited apparently greater similarity than was observed across healthy donors. Sequencing from cDNA could over-represent high-TCR-expressing cells.

Points on this clone: Its cognate antigen is unknown.

Every isolated RNA sample was fully reverse transcribed, so sequencing captured expressed TCRB transcripts. Assay: immunoSEQ multiplex PCR; the TCRdb copy retains only in-frame clones and omits some. The table shows under 300,000 clones, with under 13% occurring only once. The V segment lost 3 bases and the J segment 7 bases; nucleotides outside the gene matches: 6. CDR3 length equals 13 residues. Germline assignment: CDR1 SGDLS and CDR2 YYNGEE. The rearrangement joins TRBV9 to TRBJ1-2; TRBD1 agrees at 7 bases. The TCR was taken from a man aged 25-45 years with type 1 diabetes. The sequenced sample was naive CD4+ T cells from blood. CDR3 region: CASSARQGGGYTF. CDR3 bases: TGTGCCAGCAGCGCCCGACAGGGAGGTGGCTACACCTTC.